This T cell receptor beta chain originates from a study of shared clonotypes between healthy human individuals. The table came from immunoSEQ multiplex PCR; TCRdb's copy has only in-frame clones and leaves some out. The table lists around 2.1 million clones, almost 96% of them singletons. About this clone itself: Its antigen is undetermined. The sample carries other DNA sequences with the same CDR3.

Study results and caveats: Rarefaction demonstrated incomplete sorted-subset sequencing despite large depth. What naive subsets generally showed was a larger estimated richness than memory subsets showed.

The CDR3 is 13 residues long. Germline values: CDR1 ENHRY, CDR2 SYGVKD. Trimming took off 5 bases at V and 5 bases at J, with 7 bases between the two ends. The chain has TRBV10-3 and TRBJ1-6; D gene unclear. The sequenced material came from naive CD4+ T cells sorted from blood. Subset noted: CD45RA+ positively selected. This receptor was identified in a man aged 18 to 35 in good health. The CDR3 nucleotides are TGTGCCATCAGTCGTGGAGATAATTCACCCCTCCACTTT. This translates into CAISRGDNSPLHF.